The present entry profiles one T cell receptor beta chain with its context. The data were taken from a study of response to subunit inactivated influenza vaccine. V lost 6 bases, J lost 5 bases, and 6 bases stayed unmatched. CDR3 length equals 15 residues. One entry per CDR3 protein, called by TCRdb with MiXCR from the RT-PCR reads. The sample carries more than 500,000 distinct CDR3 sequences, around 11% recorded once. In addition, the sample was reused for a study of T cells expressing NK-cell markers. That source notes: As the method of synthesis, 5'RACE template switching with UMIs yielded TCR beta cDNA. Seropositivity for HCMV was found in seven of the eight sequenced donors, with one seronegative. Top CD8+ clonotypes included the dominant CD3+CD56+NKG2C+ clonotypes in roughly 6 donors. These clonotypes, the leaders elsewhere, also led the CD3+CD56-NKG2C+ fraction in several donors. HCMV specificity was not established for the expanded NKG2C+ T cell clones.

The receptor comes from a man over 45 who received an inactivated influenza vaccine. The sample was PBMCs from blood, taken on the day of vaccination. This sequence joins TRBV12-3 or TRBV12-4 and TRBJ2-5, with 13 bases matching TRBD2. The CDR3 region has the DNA TGTGCCAGCAGCCGACTAGCGGGGGGCATTGAGACCCAGTACTTC. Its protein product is CASSRLAGGIETQYF.